These T cell receptor beta chains were read from a single sample in a study of blood T cell repertoires in COVID-19. The repertoire was sequenced with immunoSEQ multiplex PCR; TCRdb's copy has only in-frame clones and lacks some. This table holds about 200,000 clones, nearly 90% found once. The specimen sequenced was peripheral blood. The receptors derive from a man between 50 and 59 years old with acute or convalescent COVID-19. Each CDR3 is given with its conserved first and last residue. D genes are given only for firm matches. The size of a clone is reported for some rows only, either as once, few or many, or as a class for expanded clones.

v_call	j_call	d_call	clone_size	cdr3_nt	cdr3_aa
TRBV18	TRBJ1-2	NA	NA	TGTGCCAGCTCACTGGAGAACTATGGCTACACCTTC	CASSLENYGYTF
TRBV4-1	TRBJ1-2	TRBD1	NA	TGCGCCAGCAGCCCCAACGACAGGGACAGGGGAAATGGCTACACCTTC	CASSPNDRDRGNGYTF
TRBV21-1	TRBJ2-7	NA	NA	TGTGCCAGCAGGAAAAGGGGACTACTTATGTACGAGCAGTACTTC	CASRKRGLLMYEQYF
TRBV24-1	TRBJ2-3	NA	NA	TGTGCCACCAGTGAGTATAACAGAGGGGATACGCAGTATTTT	CATSEYNRGDTQYF
TRBV11-1	TRBJ2-1	NA	NA	TGTGCCAGCAGCTTAGCAGGGGGCTCCTACAATGAGCAGTTCTTC	CASSLAGGSYNEQFF
TRBV19	TRBJ1-5	NA	NA	TGTGCCAGTTCAGGGATTCAAGGCAATCAGCCCCAGCATTTT	CASSGIQGNQPQHF
TRBV10-1	TRBJ1-2	TRBD1	NA	TGCGCCAGCAGTGGCCCCGGGACAGCGTTTCCCTATGGCTACACCTTC	CASSGPGTAFPYGYTF
TRBV2	TRBJ1-1	TRBD1	once	TGTGCCACCTCGGGGACAGGGGCTATCGACACTGAAGCTTTCTTT	CATSGTGAIDTEAFF
TRBV29-1	TRBJ2-2	NA	NA	TGCAGCGTGGGCCCCCCCGGGGGTGGGACCGGGGAGCTGTTTTTT	CSVGPPGGGTGELFF
TRBV10-3	TRBJ2-7	NA	NA	TGTGCCATCAGCTTTACTAGCACCGACTACGAGCAGTACTTC	CAISFTSTDYEQYF
TRBV7-9	TRBJ1-3	TRBD1	NA	TGTGCCAGCAGCCCTCCAGGGGGAAGCTCTGGAAACACCATATATTTT	CASSPPGGSSGNTIYF
TRBV11-2	TRBJ2-2	NA	once	TGTGCCAGCAGCCCCCCCGCGAACACCGGGGAGCTGTTTTTT	CASSPPANTGELFF
TRBV27	TRBJ2-7	NA	NA	TGTGCCAGCAGTTTATCCAGTTTCTCCTACGAGCAGTACTTC	CASSLSSFSYEQYF
TRBV18	TRBJ1-6	TRBD1	NA	TGTGCCAGCTCACCGATGACAGGGAGGAATAATTCACCCCTCCACTTT	CASSPMTGRNNSPLHF
TRBV5-1	TRBJ2-5	NA	few	TGCGCCAGCAGAGAGGTCCCTATAAGTGAGACCCAGTACTTC	CASREVPISETQYF
TRBV6-4	TRBJ1-3	NA	NA	TGTGCCAGCAGTGACTCCGGAAGGAGCTCTGGAAACACCATATATTTT	CASSDSGRSSGNTIYF
TRBV4-2	TRBJ2-7	NA	NA	TGTGCCAGCAGCTCCGGACTATACTCCTACGAGCAGTACTTC	CASSSGLYSYEQYF